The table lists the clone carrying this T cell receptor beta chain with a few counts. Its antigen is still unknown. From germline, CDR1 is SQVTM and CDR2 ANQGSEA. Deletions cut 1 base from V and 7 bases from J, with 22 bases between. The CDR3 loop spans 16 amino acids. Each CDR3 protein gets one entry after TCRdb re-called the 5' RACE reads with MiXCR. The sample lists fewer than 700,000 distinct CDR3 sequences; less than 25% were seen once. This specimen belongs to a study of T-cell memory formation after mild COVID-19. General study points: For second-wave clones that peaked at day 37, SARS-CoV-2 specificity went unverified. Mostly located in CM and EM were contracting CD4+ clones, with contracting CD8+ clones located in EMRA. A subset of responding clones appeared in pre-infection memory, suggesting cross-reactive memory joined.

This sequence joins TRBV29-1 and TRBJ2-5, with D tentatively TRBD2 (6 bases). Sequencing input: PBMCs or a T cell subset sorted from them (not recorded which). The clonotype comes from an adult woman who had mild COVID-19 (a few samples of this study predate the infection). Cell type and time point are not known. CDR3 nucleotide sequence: TGCAGCGTTGAAGCTGGTACGGGGCCCGGGCGGGGGACCCAGTACTTC. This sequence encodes CSVEAGTGPGRGTQYF.